Each of the 19 T cell receptor beta chains below was sequenced from the same sample in a study of PD-1 blockade in classical Hodgkin lymphoma. Relapse was seen in all patients after autologous stem cell transplantation, and brentuximab vedotin exposure was variable. Some clones are missing from TCRdb's copy, which holds only in-frame ones; the method was immunoSEQ multiplex PCR. The sample contains more than 25,000 clones, around 70% of which appear only once. This sample comprised peripheral blood mononuclear cells (PBMCs), obtained before the second cycle of nivolumab. The source of these receptors is a human donor with classical Hodgkin lymphoma.

The V gene is TRBV4-2, the J gene TRBJ2-1, with 8 bases lining up with TRBD2. V lost 4 bases to trimming and J lost 9 bases; unmatched junction nucleotides: 11. The CDR3 totals 15 residues. Germline assignment: CDR1 LGHNA and CDR2 YNFKEQ. The CDR3 nucleotides are TGTGCCAGCAGCCCAGCCCCAGCGGGGGACGCTGAGCAGTTCTTC. The encoded protein is CASSPAPAGDAEQFF.

This clone has just a few counts. The chain recombines TRBV6-5 with TRBJ1-6, with TRBD1 identical over 7 bases. Germline CDR1 and CDR2: MNHEY and SVGAGI. With V trimmed by 11 bases and J by 6 bases, 10 bases remained unmatched. The CDR3 extends over 14 amino acids. As DNA, the CDR3 is TGTGCCTCAAAGGGACAGATAATTAATTCACCCCTCCACTTT. Translated, it gives CASKGQIINSPLHF.

This sequence joins TRBV5-1 and TRBJ2-5; 12 nucleotides align to TRBD1. Germline V gives CDR1 SGHRS, CDR2 YFSETQ. CDR3 length equals 15 residues. V lost 4 bases, J lost 5 bases, and 6 bases stayed unmatched. Written as DNA, the CDR3 is TGCGCCAGCAGCCCCGGGACAGGGGGCGGGGAGACCCAGTACTTC. Protein: CASSPGTGGGETQYF.

The chain uses TRBV9 and TRBJ1-3; 7 bases are shared with TRBD1. Germline V CDR1 and CDR2: SGDLS, YYNGEE. Trimming removed 2 bases from V and 4 bases from J; junction bases left unmatched: 9. The CDR3 runs to 16 residues. The CDR3 DNA sequence: TGTGCCAGCAGCGTTATCCCGACAGGGCCAGGAAACACCATATATTTT. Translating it yields CASSVIPTGPGNTIYF.

This clone is medium-sized by share. CDR3 DNA sequence: TGTGCCAGAAGTTTCTCGGGGAACACAGATACGCAGTATTTT. Its translation: CARSFSGNTDTQYF. The chain carries TRBV5-3 and TRBJ2-3; tentative D call: TRBD2 (5 bases). TRBV5-3 is sorted into the ORF group, with uncertain function. The V end was cut by 5 bases, the J end by 2 bases, with 12 bases between. CDR3 size: 14 residues.

The rearrangement uses TRBV7-2 and TRBJ1-3, with 9 bases fitting TRBD1. The V segment lost 5 bases and the J segment 6 bases; nucleotides outside the gene matches: 8. The CDR3 contains 15 residues. The germline V gene has CDR1 SGHTA and CDR2 FQGNSA. This CDR3 is CASSLTGTGINTIYF. The CDR3, as DNA: TGTGCCAGCAGCCTTACCGGGACAGGGATAAACACCATATATTTT.

The rearrangement uses TRBV7-9 and TRBJ1-1, with D tentatively TRBD1 (6 bases). With 5 bases removed from V and 1 base from J, the gap between germline ends came to 8 bases. The CDR3 covers 13 residues. CDR1 SEHNR and CDR2 FQNEAQ come from the germline V gene (reference sequence). The CDR3 region is CASSLQGNTEAFF. As DNA, the CDR3 is TGTGCCAGCAGCCTACAGGGGAACACTGAAGCTTTCTTT.

This sequence joins TRBV27 and TRBJ2-3, with D maybe TRBD1 (6 bases). V was shortened by 6 bases and J by 1 base, with 23 bases between the two germline ends. CDR3 length: 18 amino acids. Germline CDR1 MNHEY, CDR2 SMNVEV (reference sequence). This chain's CDR3 is CASRPSRDTYIGTDTQYF. CDR3 nucleotides: TGTGCCAGCAGACCGTCCCGGGACACTTACATCGGCACAGATACGCAGTATTTT.

The rearrangement links TRBV4-2 to TRBJ1-2, with 8 bases fitting TRBD1. Germline V gene data show CDR1 as LGHNA and CDR2 as YNFKEQ. V lost 0 bases and J lost 4; bases outside the gene matches: 7. This CDR3 has 16 amino acids. DNA of the CDR3: TGTGCCAGCAGCCAAGAGGAGAACAGGGGGGCCTATGGCTACACCTTC. It yields the protein CASSQEENRGAYGYTF.

The chain couples TRBV28 to TRBJ2-2; D is uncertain. The CDR3 has 18 residues. The germline V gene has CDR1 MDHEN and CDR2 SYDVKM. With 3 bases removed from V and 0 bases from J, the gap between germline ends came to 17 bases. Here the CDR3 DNA reads TGTGCCAGCAGTTTCTTCCCTGGCCCAGAGACGAACACCGGGGAGCTGTTTTTT. Its translation is CASSFFPGPETNTGELFF.

The chain is built from TRBV6-1 and TRBJ1-2; 7 nucleotides align to TRBD1. Germline V lookup: CDR1 MNHNS, CDR2 SASEGT. The V segment lost 8 bases and the J segment 0 bases; nucleotides outside the gene matches: 9. The CDR3 covers 15 residues. CDR3 nucleotide sequence: TGTGCCAGCTCGAGCACCGGGACAGCTAACTATGGCTACACCTTC. Protein sequence: CASSSTGTANYGYTF.

The chain uses TRBV19 and TRBJ2-2; 10 bases are a match to TRBD2. Germline CDR1 and CDR2: LNHDA and SQIVND (reference sequence). Trimming took 3 bases from V and 6 from J; bases not matched to a gene: 7. The CDR3 sequence is 16 residues long. CDR3 residues: CASSMWSGRAPGELFF. CDR3 nucleotides: TGTGCCAGTAGTATGTGGAGCGGGAGGGCCCCCGGGGAGCTGTTTTTT.

V gene TRBV6-5 combines with J gene TRBJ2-1, with 9 bases identical to TRBD2. The germline gives CDR1 MNHEY, CDR2 SVGAGI. The V and J ends lost 0 bases and 16 bases, in that order; junction bases with no gene match: 7. This CDR3 comprises 13 residues. CDR3 in amino acids: CASSYSLAGGRFF. Written as DNA, the CDR3 is TGTGCCAGCAGTTACTCCCTCGCGGGGGGGCGATTCTTC.

This chain uses TRBV28 with TRBJ1-1; 7 bases line up with TRBD1. Germline V gene lookup returns CDR1 MDHEN and CDR2 SYDVKM. The CDR3 contains 13 residues. With 5 bases clipped from V and 7 bases from J, the junction kept 7 bases outside the gene matches. The DNA of the CDR3 is TGTGCCAGCAGTGCCTCGGGGACAGTTGAAGCTTTCTTT. Protein product: CASSASGTVEAFF.

This clone was observed a few times. This chain joins TRBV30 and TRBJ2-7; D gene uncertain. Germline CDR1 reads GTSNPN; CDR2 reads SVGIG (reference sequence). The CDR3 is 13 residues long. Trimming removed 0 bases at V and 2 bases at J, with 8 bases between. The CDR3 loop reads CAWSVTDPYEQYF. DNA of the CDR3: TGTGCCTGGAGTGTAACGGACCCCTACGAGCAGTACTTC.

The chain carries TRBV19 and TRBJ2-7; D tentatively reads TRBD1 or TRBD2 (5 bases each). The CDR3 has 14 residues. V gave up 4 bases and J gave up 0 bases, with 10 bases separating them. Germline CDR1 reads LNHDA; CDR2 reads SQIVND (reference sequence). The CDR3 coding sequence is TGTGCCAGTAGTACGGGACGGAGCTCCTACGAGCAGTACTTC. It specifies CASSTGRSSYEQYF.

This chain joins TRBV14 and TRBJ1-2, with D perhaps TRBD1 (5 bases). V was shortened by 0 bases and J by 4 bases, with 12 bases between the two germline ends. The CDR3 consists of 15 residues. Germline CDR1 reads SGHDN; CDR2 reads FVKESK. The CDR3 here is CASSQDVGTGYGYTF. The CDR3 coding sequence is TGTGCCAGCAGCCAAGATGTCGGGACCGGCTATGGCTACACCTTC.

This sequence joins TRBV5-1 and TRBJ1-6, with D hard to call. Germline CDR1 and CDR2: SGHRS and YFSETQ. Trimming removed 0 bases at V and 0 bases at J, with 16 bases between. The CDR3 spans 19 residues. DNA of the CDR3: TGCGCCAGCAGCTTGGAGGCCGTGTCGTGGAACTCCTATAATTCACCCCTCCACTTT. This codes for CASSLEAVSWNSYNSPLHF.

The rearrangement joins TRBV28 to TRBJ1-4; 7 nucleotides line up with TRBD1. CDR3 length: 15 residues. J lost 8 bases, V lost 5 bases, and 11 bases had no gene match. The germline V gene encodes CDR1 MDHEN and CDR2 SYDVKM. CDR3 coding DNA: TGTGCCAGCAGTCCTTTCGACAGGGTGGGCGAAAAACTGTTTTTT. Its translation is CASSPFDRVGEKLFF.